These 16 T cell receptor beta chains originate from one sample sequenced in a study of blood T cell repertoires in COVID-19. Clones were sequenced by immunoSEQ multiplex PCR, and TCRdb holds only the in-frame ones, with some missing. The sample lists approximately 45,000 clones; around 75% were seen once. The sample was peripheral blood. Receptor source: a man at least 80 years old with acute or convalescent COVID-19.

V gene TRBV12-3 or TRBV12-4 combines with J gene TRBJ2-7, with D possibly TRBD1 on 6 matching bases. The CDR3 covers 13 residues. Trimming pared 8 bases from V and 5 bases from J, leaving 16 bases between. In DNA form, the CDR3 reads TGTGCCAGCGCCCCCGACAGGAAGGACGAGCAGTACTTC. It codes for CASAPDRKDEQYF.

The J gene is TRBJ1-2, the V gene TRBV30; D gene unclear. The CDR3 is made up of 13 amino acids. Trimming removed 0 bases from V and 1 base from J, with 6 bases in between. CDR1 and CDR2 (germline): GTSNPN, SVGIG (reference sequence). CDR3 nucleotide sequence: TGTGCCTGGAGTGTCGGGATTAACTATGGCTACACCTTC. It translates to CAWSVGINYGYTF. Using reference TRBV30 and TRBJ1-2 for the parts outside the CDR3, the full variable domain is SQTIHQWPATLVQPVGSPLSLECTVEGTSNPNLYWYRQAAGRGLQLLFYSVGIGQISSEVPQNLSASRPQDRQFILSSKKLLLSDSGFYLCAWSVGINYGYTFGSGTRLTVV.

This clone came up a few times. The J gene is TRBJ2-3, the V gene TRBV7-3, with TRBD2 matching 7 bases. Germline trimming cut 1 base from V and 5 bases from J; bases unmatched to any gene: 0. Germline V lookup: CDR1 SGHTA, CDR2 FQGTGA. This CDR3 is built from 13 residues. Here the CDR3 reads CASSLREGDTQYF. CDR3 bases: TGTGCCAGCAGCTTAAGGGAGGGAGATACGCAGTATTTT.

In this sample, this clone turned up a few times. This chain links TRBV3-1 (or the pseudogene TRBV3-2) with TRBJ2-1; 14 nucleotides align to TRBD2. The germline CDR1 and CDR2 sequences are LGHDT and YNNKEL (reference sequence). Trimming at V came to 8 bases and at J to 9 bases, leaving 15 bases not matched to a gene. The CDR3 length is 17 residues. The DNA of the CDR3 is TGTGCCAGCTCCCGATGGGGCTCGACTAGCGGGAGGGGTGAGCAGTTCTTC. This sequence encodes CASSRWGSTSGRGEQFF.

CDR3 region: CASKAQGGIAYEQYF. The CDR3 DNA sequence: TGTGCCAGCAAAGCCCAGGGTGGGATAGCTTACGAGCAGTACTTC. The genes are TRBV2 and TRBJ2-7; D is possibly TRBD1 (5 bases). Trimming stripped 7 bases from V and 4 bases from J, with 20 bases between. The V gene's germline CDR1 is SNHLY and CDR2 FYNNEI. CDR3 size: 15 residues.

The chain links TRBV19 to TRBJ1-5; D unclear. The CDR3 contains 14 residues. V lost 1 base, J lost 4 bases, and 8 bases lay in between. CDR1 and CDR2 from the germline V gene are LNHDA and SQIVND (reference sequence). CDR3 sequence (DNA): TGTGCCAGTAGTATAGTAAGAGGGAATCAGCCCCAGCATTTT. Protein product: CASSIVRGNQPQHF. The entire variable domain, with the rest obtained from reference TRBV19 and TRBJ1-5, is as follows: DGGITQSPKYLFRKEGQNVTLSCEQNLNHDAMYWYRQDPGQGLRLIYYSQIVNDFQKGDIAEGYSVSREKKESFPLTVTSAQKNPTAFYLCASSIVRGNQPQHFGDGTRLSIL.

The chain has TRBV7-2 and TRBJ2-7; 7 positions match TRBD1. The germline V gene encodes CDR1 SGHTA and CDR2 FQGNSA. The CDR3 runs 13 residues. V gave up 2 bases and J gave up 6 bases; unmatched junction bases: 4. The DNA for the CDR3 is TGTGCCAGCAGCTTAACAGGGGTGGGCGAGCAGTACTTC. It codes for CASSLTGVGEQYF.

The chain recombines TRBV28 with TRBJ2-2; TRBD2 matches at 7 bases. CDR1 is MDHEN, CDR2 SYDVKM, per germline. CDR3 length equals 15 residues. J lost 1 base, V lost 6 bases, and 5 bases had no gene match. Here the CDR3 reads CASSPPGGNTGELFF. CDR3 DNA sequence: TGTGCCAGCAGCCCCCCGGGAGGGAACACCGGGGAGCTGTTTTTT.

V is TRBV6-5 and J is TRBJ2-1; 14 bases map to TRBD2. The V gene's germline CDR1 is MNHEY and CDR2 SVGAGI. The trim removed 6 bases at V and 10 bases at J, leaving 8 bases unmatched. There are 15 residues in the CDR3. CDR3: CASRRLAGGRGEQFF. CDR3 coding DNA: TGTGCCAGCAGAAGACTAGCGGGAGGGCGCGGAGAGCAGTTCTTC.

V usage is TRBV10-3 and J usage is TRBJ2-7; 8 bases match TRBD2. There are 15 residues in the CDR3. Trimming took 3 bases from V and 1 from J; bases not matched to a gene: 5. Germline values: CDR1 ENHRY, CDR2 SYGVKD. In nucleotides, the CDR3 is TGTGCCATCAGTGATATGGGGACTAGTTCCTACGAGCAGTACTTC. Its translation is CAISDMGTSSYEQYF.

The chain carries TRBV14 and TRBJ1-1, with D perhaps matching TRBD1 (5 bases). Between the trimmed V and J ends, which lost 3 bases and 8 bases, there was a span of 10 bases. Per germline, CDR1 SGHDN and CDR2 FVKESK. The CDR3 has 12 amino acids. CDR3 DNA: TGTGCCAGCAGCCAGGGGGGTGCGGAAGCTTTCTTT. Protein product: CASSQGGAEAFF.

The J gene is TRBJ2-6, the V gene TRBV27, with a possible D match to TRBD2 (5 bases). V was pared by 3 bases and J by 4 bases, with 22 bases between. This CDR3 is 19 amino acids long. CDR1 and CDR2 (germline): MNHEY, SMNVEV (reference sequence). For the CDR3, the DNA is TGTGCCAGCAGTTTTCGTGTACTAGGATATCGAGGGGGGGCCAACGTCCTGACTTTC. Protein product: CASSFRVLGYRGGANVLTF.

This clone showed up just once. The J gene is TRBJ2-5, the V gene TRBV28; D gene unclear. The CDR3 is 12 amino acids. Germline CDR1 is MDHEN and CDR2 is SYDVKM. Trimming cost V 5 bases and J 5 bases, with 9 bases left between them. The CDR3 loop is CASSRVGETQYF. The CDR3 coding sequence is TGTGCCAGCAGTCGGGTTGGGGAGACCCAGTACTTC.

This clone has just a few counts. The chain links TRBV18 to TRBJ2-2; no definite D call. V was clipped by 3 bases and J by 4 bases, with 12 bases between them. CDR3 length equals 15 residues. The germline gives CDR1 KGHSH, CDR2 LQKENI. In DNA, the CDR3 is TGTGCCAGCTCACCGGAGTTGAGATTCACCGGGGAGCTGTTTTTT. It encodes CASSPELRFTGELFF.

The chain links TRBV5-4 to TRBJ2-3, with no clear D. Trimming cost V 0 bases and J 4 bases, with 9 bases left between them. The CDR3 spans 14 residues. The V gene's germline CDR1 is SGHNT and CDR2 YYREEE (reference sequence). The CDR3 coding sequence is TGTGCCAGCAGCTTGGAAAGCACCGCAGATACGCAGTATTTT. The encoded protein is CASSLESTADTQYF.

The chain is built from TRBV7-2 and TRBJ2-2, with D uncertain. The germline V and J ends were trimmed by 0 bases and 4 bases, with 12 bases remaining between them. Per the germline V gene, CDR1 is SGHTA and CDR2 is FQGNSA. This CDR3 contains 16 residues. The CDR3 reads CASSLAAGSRTGELFF. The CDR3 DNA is TGTGCCAGCAGCTTAGCGGCAGGATCGCGCACCGGGGAGCTGTTTTTT.